This T cell receptor (beta chain) was sequenced during a study of T-cell reconstitution after alpha-beta-depleted transplantation in children. TCRbeta library preparation incorporated unique molecular identifiers. One entry per CDR3 protein, called by TCRdb with MiXCR from the PCR reads. Altogether hundreds of thousands of distinct CDR3 sequences are present, 10% to 15% being singletons, with the ten largest covering 2.2%. This clonotype was sampled from a male patient younger than 18 who had a stem cell transplant for acute myeloid leukemia, so the T cells may come from the graft donor. The material was PBMCs, mostly from graft donor cells, obtained 360 days after TCRalphabeta/CD19-depleted stem cell transplant.

The CDR3 DNA reads TGTGCCAGCAGCTTAGACAGGGGGCGAGAAAAACTGTTTTTT. It translates to CASSLDRGREKLFF. The rearrangement uses TRBV7-2 and TRBJ1-4; TRBD1 matches 9 bases. The junction had 2 bases not matched to a gene; V was cut back by 1 base and J by 8 bases. From germline, CDR1 is SGHTA and CDR2 FQGNSA. The CDR3 covers 14 residues.